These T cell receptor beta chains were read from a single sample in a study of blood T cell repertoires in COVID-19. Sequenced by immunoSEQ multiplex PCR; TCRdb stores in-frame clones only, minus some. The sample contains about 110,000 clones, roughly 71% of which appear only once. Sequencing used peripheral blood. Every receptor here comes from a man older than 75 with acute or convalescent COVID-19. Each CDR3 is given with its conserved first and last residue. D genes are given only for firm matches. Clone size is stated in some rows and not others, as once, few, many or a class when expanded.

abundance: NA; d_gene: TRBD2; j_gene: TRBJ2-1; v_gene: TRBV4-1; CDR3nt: TGCGCCAGCAGCCCCGCGAAAGTCGGGACTAGCGGGAGGGCCGGGCAGTTCTTC; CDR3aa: CASSPAKVGTSGRAGQFF
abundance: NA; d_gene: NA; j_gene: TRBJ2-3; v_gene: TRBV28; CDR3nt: TGTGCCAGCAGGAAAACTAGCAATCGGGCAGATACGCAGTATTTT; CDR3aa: CASRKTSNRADTQYF
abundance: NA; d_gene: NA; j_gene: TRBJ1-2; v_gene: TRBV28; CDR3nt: TGTGTCTCAGGGTCCTCCTATGGCTACACCTTC; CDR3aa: CVSGSSYGYTF
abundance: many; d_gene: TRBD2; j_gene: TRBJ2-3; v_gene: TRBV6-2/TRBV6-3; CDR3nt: TGTGCCAGCAGCCCCAACGGGAGGGAAACAGATACGCAGTATTTT; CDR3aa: CASSPNGRETDTQYF
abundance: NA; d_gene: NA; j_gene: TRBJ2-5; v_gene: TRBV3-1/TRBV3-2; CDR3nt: TGTGCCAGCAGCCAAGCTAGCGTCCAAGAGACCCAGTACTTC; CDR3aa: CASSQASVQETQYF
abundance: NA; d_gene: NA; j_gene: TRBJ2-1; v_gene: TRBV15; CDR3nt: TGTGCCACCAGCAGAGATCAGGGGCTCCTATACAATGAGCAGTTCTTC; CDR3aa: CATSRDQGLLYNEQFF
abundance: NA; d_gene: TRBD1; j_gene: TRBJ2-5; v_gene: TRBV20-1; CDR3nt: TGCAGTGCTAGTGTGGGACAGCAGACCCAGTACTTC; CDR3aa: CSASVGQQTQYF
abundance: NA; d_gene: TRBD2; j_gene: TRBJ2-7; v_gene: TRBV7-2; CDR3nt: TGTGCCAGCAGCCCCAGAAGGGCTAGCGGGGGGCCGTACGAGCAGTACTTC; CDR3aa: CASSPRRASGGPYEQYF
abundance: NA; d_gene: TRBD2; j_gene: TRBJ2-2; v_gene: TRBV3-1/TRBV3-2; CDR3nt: TGTGCCAGCAGCTACCCCGGGACTAAGACCGGGGAGCTGTTTTTT; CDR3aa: CASSYPGTKTGELFF
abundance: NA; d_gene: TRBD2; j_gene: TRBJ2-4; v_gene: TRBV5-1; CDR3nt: TGCGCCAGCAGCCCGGGAGGGGGGGAGGTAGGCATTCAGTACTTC; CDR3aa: CASSPGGGEVGIQYF
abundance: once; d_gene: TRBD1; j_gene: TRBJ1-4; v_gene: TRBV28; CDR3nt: TGTGCCAGCAGCCAAGGGACAGGGGGTGGTGAAAAACTGTTTTTT; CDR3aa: CASSQGTGGGEKLFF
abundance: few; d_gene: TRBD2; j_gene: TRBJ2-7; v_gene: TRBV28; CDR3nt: TGTGCCAGCAGTTTATTAGGAGCGGGAGATAGCTACGAGCAGTACTTC; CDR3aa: CASSLLGAGDSYEQYF
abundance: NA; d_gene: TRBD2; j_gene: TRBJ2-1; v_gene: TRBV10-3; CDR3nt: TGTGCCATCAGCCCAGGGTTCCTAGCGGGAGGGCCGGATGAGCAGTTCTTC; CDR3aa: CAISPGFLAGGPDEQFF
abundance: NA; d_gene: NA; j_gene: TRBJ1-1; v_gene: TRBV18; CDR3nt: TGTGCCAGCTCAGAAGGTCGGGGTCCGAACACTGAAGCTTTCTTT; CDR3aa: CASSEGRGPNTEAFF
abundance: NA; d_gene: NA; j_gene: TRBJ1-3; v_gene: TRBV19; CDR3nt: TGTGCCAGTAGTATCAGGGTCAGCTCTGGAAACACCATATATTTT; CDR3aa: CASSIRVSSGNTIYF
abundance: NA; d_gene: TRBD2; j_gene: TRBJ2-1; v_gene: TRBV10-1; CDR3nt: TGCGCCAGCAGTGTTTTCCGGCTAGCGGGAGGGGTAGGCGACAATGAGCAGTTCTTC; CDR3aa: CASSVFRLAGGVGDNEQFF
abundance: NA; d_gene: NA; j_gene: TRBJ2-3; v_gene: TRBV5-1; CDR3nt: TGCGCCAGCAGCTTGGACTCCGCCAGGGCGCCGCAGTATTTT; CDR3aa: CASSLDSARAPQYF
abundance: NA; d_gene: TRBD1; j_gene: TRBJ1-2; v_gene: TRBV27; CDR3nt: TGTGCCAGCAGGTTGAGCCAGGGGGACCACTATGGCTACACCTTC; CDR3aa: CASRLSQGDHYGYTF
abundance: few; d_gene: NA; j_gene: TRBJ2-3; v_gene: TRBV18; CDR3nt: TGTGCCAGCTCACCAATTGGCGGAGCGGATACGCAGTATTTT; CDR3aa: CASSPIGGADTQYF
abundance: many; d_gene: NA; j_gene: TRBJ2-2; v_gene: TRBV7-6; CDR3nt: TGTGCCAGCAGCTCTCCGGGTGGATTGACCGGGGAGCTGTTTTTT; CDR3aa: CASSSPGGLTGELFF
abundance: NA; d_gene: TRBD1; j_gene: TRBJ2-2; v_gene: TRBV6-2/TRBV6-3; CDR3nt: TGTGCCAGCAGTTACAGGGGGCGCGGCGGGGAGCTGTTTTTT; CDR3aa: CASSYRGRGGELFF
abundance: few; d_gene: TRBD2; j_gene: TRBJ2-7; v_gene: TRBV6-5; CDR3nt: TGTGCCAGCAGTCCCCGGGAGGGGACAAACGAGCAGTACTTC; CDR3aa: CASSPREGTNEQYF
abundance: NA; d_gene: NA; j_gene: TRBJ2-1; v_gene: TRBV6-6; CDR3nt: TGTGCCAGCAGTGTGCCCGCTAGCGTTACCTACAATGAGCAGTTCTTC; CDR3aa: CASSVPASVTYNEQFF
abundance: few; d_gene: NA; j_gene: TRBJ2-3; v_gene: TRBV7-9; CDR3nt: TGTGCCAGCAGCCGCCCTGGGGGCGGGAGCACAGATACGCAGTATTTT; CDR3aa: CASSRPGGGSTDTQYF
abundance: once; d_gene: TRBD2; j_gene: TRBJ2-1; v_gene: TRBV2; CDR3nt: TGTGCCAGCAGTATGACTAGCGGGAGGTACAATGAGCAGTTCTTC; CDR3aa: CASSMTSGRYNEQFF
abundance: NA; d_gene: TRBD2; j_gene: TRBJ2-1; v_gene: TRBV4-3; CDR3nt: TGCGCCAGCAGCCATACAGGACTAGCGGGACTTCAGTTCTTC; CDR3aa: CASSHTGLAGLQFF
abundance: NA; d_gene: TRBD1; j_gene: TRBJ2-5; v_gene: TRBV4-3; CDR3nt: TGCGCCAGCAGCCAAGGGACAGGGGGCAGTGGGGAGACCCAGTACTTC; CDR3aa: CASSQGTGGSGETQYF
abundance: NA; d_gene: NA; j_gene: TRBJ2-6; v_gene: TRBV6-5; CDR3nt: TGTGCCAGCAGGATACAGTTCTCTGGGGCCAACGTCCTGACTTTC; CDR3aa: CASRIQFSGANVLTF
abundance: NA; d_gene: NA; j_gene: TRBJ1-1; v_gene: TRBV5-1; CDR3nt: TGCGCCAGCAGCTTAATTAAGAACACTGAAGCTTTCTTT; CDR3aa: CASSLIKNTEAFF
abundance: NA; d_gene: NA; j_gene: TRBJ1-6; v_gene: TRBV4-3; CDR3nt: TGCGCCAGCAGCCAAGATTCACAGTATAATTCACCCCTCCACTTT; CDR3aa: CASSQDSQYNSPLHF
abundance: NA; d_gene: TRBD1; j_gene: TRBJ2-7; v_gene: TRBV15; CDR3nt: TGTGCCACCTCGGGGGACAGGGTACACGAGCAGTACTTC; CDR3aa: CATSGDRVHEQYF
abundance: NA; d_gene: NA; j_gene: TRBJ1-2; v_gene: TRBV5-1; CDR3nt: TGCGCCAGCAGCTCCGGGGGTGGATGGGGCTACACCTTC; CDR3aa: CASSSGGGWGYTF
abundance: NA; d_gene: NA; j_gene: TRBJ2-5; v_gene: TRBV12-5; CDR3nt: TGTGCTAGTGCCTTGACGGCCCAGTCGACTAGTTGGGGTCAAGAGACCCAGTACTTC; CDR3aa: CASALTAQSTSWGQETQYF
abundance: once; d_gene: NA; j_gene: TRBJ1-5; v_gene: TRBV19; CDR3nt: TGTGCCAGTAGTCGGGCTTTGGGGGGTCAGCCCCAGCATTTT; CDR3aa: CASSRALGGQPQHF
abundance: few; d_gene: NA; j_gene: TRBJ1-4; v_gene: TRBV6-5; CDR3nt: TGTGCCATACAGGGTCCGCCTAATGAAAAACTGTTTTTT; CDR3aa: CAIQGPPNEKLFF
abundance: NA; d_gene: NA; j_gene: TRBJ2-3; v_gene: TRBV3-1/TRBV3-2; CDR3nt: TGTGCCAGCAGCCGGCAGGGGGGAGATACGCAGTATTTT; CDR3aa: CASSRQGGDTQYF
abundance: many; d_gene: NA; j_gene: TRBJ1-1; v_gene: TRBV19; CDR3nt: TGTGCCAGTAGTATACCGAACCGGGGATACATGAACACTGAAGCTTTCTTT; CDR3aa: CASSIPNRGYMNTEAFF
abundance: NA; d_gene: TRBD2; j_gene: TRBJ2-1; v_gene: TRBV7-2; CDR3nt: TGTGCCAGCAGCTCCGGGACTAGCGTCTACAATGAGCAGTTCTTC; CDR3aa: CASSSGTSVYNEQFF
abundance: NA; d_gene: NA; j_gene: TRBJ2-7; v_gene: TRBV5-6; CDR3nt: TGTGCCAGCAGCCGTACCGGAGGCGAGGACGAGCAGTACTTC; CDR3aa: CASSRTGGEDEQYF
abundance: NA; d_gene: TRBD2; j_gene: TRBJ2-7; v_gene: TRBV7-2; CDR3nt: TGTGCCAGCAGCTTATTAGCGGGGGCAACCTACGAGCAGTACTTC; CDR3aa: CASSLLAGATYEQYF
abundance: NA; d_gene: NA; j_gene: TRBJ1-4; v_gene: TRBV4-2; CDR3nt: TGTGCCAGCAGCGGACTTAGTATAGATAGTGAAAAACTGTTTTTT; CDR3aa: CASSGLSIDSEKLFF
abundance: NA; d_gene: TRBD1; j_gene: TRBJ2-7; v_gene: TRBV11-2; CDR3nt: TGTGCCAGCAGCCCCACGGACAGGCACGAGCAGTACTTC; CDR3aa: CASSPTDRHEQYF
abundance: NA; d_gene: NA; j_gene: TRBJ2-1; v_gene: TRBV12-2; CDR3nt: TGTGCAAGTCGCTTAGCCCCACACCAGTACAATGAGCAGTTCTTC; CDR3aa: CASRLAPHQYNEQFF
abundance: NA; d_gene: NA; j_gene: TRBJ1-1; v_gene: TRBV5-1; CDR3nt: TGCGCCAGCAGCCTGGACAGTGTAAACACTGAAGCTTTCTTT; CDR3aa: CASSLDSVNTEAFF
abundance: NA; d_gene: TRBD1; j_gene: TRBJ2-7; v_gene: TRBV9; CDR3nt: TGTGCCAGCAGCGCCGGGACAGGGTTCGGCGAGCAGTACTTC; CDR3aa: CASSAGTGFGEQYF
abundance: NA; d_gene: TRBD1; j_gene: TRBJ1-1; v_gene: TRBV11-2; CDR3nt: TGTGCCAGCAGCGCGGGACAGGGGGCTGAAGCTTTCTTT; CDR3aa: CASSAGQGAEAFF
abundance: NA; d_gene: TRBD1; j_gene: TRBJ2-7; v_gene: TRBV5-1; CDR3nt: TGCGCCAGCAGCAACACTACCGGGACAGGGCACGACGAGCAGTACTTC; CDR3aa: CASSNTTGTGHDEQYF
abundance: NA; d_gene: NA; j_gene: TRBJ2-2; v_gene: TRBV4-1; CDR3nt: TGCGCCAGCAGCCAAGTCTATGGTTCCGGGGAGCTGTTTTTT; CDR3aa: CASSQVYGSGELFF
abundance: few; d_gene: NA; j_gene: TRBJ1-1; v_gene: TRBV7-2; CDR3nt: TGTGCCAGCAGCTTAGGACAGAACACTGAAGCTTTCTTT; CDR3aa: CASSLGQNTEAFF
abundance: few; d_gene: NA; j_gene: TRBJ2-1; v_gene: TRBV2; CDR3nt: TGTGCCAGCAGTTACTTTCAGACCGAGGATGAGCAGTTCTTC; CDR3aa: CASSYFQTEDEQFF
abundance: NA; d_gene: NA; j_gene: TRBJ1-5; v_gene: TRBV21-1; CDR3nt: TGTGCCAGCGGCGGACTTCAGGGGCATAGCAATCAGCCCCAGCATTTT; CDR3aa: CASGGLQGHSNQPQHF
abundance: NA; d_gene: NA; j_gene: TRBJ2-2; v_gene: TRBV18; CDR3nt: TGTGCCAGCTCACCTACGGCGGAAGCGGGCACCGGGGAGCTGTTTTTT; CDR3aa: CASSPTAEAGTGELFF